This TCR beta chain was documented in a study of cytomegalovirus exposure and HLA in healthy donors. The study, taken as a whole, reports: Diagnosis of cytomegalovirus status made by the classifier reportedly showed high specificity and sensitivity. Sequence variants that were highly shared formed a cluster that was likely a sequencing artifact.

The PCR was carried out with 60 Vbeta primers and 13 Jbeta primers. Some clones are missing from TCRdb's copy, which holds only in-frame ones; the method was immunoSEQ multiplex PCR. The data contain tens of thousands of clones, over 50% of them singletons. For this clone: The antigen remains undetermined.

V lost 0 bases, J lost 6 bases, and 11 bases lay in between. The CDR3 is 15 residues long. Germline loops: CDR1 MRHNA, CDR2 SNTAGT. The genes are TRBV6-4 and TRBJ2-2; tentative D call: TRBD1 (5 bases). The source of this sequence is a man aged 30 to 45 in good health and CMV-seronegative. The specimen sequenced was PBMCs. CDR3 amino acids: CASSDSGAGPGELFF. The CDR3, as DNA: TGTGCCAGCAGTGACTCAGGGGCAGGCCCCGGGGAGCTGTTTTTT.